The 22 T cell receptor beta chains given below trace back to one sample, sequenced in a study of vaccination and CD4 T cells after COVID-19. The sample's treatment: roughly 11-day PBMC culture with coronavirus spike peptide pools or control peptides (ViraFEST assay). Oncomine TCR Beta short-read sequencing was applied to DNA from cultured CD4+ T cells. TCRdb ran MiXCR on the PCR reads and lists one entry per CDR3 protein. The sample lists under 15,000 distinct CDR3 sequences, around 43% occurring once. Which antigens these TCRs recognize remains unknown. The specimen sequenced was CD4+ T cells from blood, cultured in vitro. Receptors were obtained from a human donor who had recovered from COVID-19.

The chain recombines TRBV20-1 with TRBJ2-5, with 10 bases fitting TRBD1. V gave up 0 bases and J gave up 3 bases; unmatched junction bases: 13. The CDR3 has 18 amino acids. Per the germline V gene, CDR1 is DFQATT and CDR2 is SNEGSKA (reference sequence). This CDR3 is CSARDSHLLTGGKETQYF. As DNA, the CDR3 is TGCAGTGCTAGAGATTCGCACCTTTTGACAGGGGGCAAAGAGACCCAGTACTTC.

The chain has TRBV28 and TRBJ2-2, with TRBD1 identical over 7 bases. The CDR3 runs 18 residues. Trimming removed 5 bases from V and 0 bases from J; junction bases left unmatched: 12. The germline CDR1 and CDR2 sequences are MDHEN and SYDVKM. The CDR3 nucleotides read TGTGCCAGCAGTCCTTTACAGGGGAAGGGGTCGAACACCGGGGAGCTGTTTTTT. Translation gives CASSPLQGKGSNTGELFF.

The rearrangement joins TRBV30 to TRBJ1-2; 7 bases match TRBD1. Trimming cost V 8 bases and J 4 bases; bases outside gene matches: 10. Germline V gene sequence: CDR1 GTSNPN, CDR2 SVGIG (reference sequence). There are 13 residues in the CDR3. The CDR3 DNA is TGTGCCGGGAACAGGGGAGTCGGCTATGGCTACACCTTC. It encodes CAGNRGVGYGYTF.

The chain recombines TRBV19 with TRBJ2-5, with 7 bases lining up with TRBD1. The CDR3 is 16 amino acids. Germline V gene data show CDR1 as LNHDA and CDR2 as SQIVND (reference sequence). J was trimmed by 5 bases and V by 5 bases; bases with no gene match: 14. The CDR3 spells CASSEERTGRSETQYF. CDR3 bases: TGTGCCAGTAGTGAAGAACGGACAGGTCGATCGGAGACCCAGTACTTC.

This clonotype appeared a few times. The chain has TRBV19 and TRBJ2-5; weak D call: TRBD2 (6 bases). The V end was cut by 3 bases, the J end by 4 bases, with 9 bases between. The germline CDR1 and CDR2 sequences are LNHDA and SQIVND (reference sequence). The CDR3 loop spans 13 amino acids. CDR3 loop: CASSIGSSETQYF. The DNA for the CDR3 is TGTGCCAGTAGTATCGGGAGTTCAGAGACCCAGTACTTC.

This clonotype was seen a handful of times. V usage is TRBV28 and J usage is TRBJ1-1; D remains unclear. The CDR3 has 13 amino acids. Germline V CDR1 and CDR2: MDHEN, SYDVKM. Trimming took off 6 bases at V and 6 bases at J, with 14 bases between the two ends. The CDR3 region is CASRLQEWAEAFF. The DNA for the CDR3 is TGTGCCAGCAGGTTGCAGGAGTGGGCTGAAGCTTTCTTT.

The rearrangement links TRBV10-3 to TRBJ1-1; possibly TRBD1 for D (5 bases). This CDR3 spans 15 amino acids. The germline V and J ends were trimmed by 5 bases and 1 base, with 14 bases remaining between them. Germline V gene data show CDR1 as ENHRY and CDR2 as SYGVKD. CDR3 residues: CAISFSPGANTEAFF. CDR3 coding DNA: TGTGCCATCAGTTTTTCTCCCGGGGCGAACACTGAAGCTTTCTTT.

The gene calls are TRBV18 and TRBJ2-7, with a weak D call TRBD1 (6 bases). Germline CDR1 reads KGHSH; CDR2 reads LQKENI. V was shortened by 1 base and J by 0 bases, with 16 bases between the two germline ends. The CDR3 runs to 17 residues. CDR3 residues: CASSPRREGVFSYEQYF. The CDR3 region has the DNA TGTGCCAGCTCACCACGTCGTGAGGGGGTTTTCTCCTACGAGCAGTACTTC.

The V gene is TRBV7-2, the J gene TRBJ2-1; TRBD2 matches at 10 bases. V trimming: 8 bases; J trimming: 9 bases; junction bases outside the gene matches: 16. The CDR3 totals 16 residues. Germline lookup yields CDR1 SGHTA and CDR2 FQGNSA. CDR3 region: CASSLLSSGRATEQFF. The CDR3, as DNA: TGTGCCAGCTCCCTACTGAGCAGCGGGAGGGCCACTGAGCAGTTCTTC.

This clonotype appeared a few times. J is TRBJ1-3 and V is TRBV20-1; TRBD1 is a possible D gene (6 bases). V was cut by 5 bases and J by 4 bases, with 12 bases left in between. The CDR3 loop spans 13 amino acids. From germline, CDR1 is DFQATT and CDR2 SNEGSKA (reference sequence). CDR3 nucleotides: TGCAGTGCTCCGGACAGCCAAGGAAACACCATATATTTT. Amino acids: CSAPDSQGNTIYF.

The chain carries TRBV28 and TRBJ1-2, with 9 positions matching TRBD1. From germline, CDR1 is MDHEN and CDR2 SYDVKM. Trimming removed 2 bases from V and 2 bases from J; junction bases left unmatched: 9. The CDR3 has 17 residues. CDR3 sequence (DNA): TGTGCCAGCAGTTTAATGGGACAGGGCCGACCGAACTATGGCTACACCTTC. It yields the protein CASSLMGQGRPNYGYTF.

This sequence joins TRBV2 and TRBJ2-1; no definite D call. CDR3 size: 13 residues. Looked up from germline, CDR1 is SNHLY and CDR2 is FYNNEI. Trimming cost V 3 bases and J 5 bases, with 8 bases left between them. This CDR3 is CASSDDFNNEQFF. CDR3 nucleotides: TGTGCCAGCAGTGACGACTTTAACAATGAGCAGTTCTTC.

The CDR3 reads CATSRALVGVGSPLHF. Written as DNA, the CDR3 is TGTGCCACCAGCAGAGCTCTGGTAGGGGTAGGTTCACCCCTCCACTTT. The J gene is TRBJ1-6, the V gene TRBV15, with D tentatively TRBD1 (5 bases). This CDR3 comprises 16 residues. CDR1 is LNHNV and CDR2 is YYDKDF in the germline V gene (reference sequence). V shed 1 base and J shed 9 bases, with 16 bases lying between them.

The V call is TRBV11-2, the J call TRBJ2-5; TRBD1 agrees at 8 bases. The V gene end was trimmed by 4 bases and the J gene end by 7 bases; junction bases not matched to a gene: 8. The length of the CDR3 is 14 residues. CDR1 and CDR2 from the germline V gene are SGHAT and FQNNGV. CDR3: CASSSNRGAWTQYF. As DNA, the CDR3 is TGTGCCAGCAGCTCTAACAGGGGGGCTTGGACCCAGTACTTC.

The chain uses TRBV20-1 and TRBJ1-1; the D is unclear. CDR1 and CDR2 (germline): DFQATT, SNEGSKA (reference sequence). The CDR3 spans 14 residues. V was clipped by 5 bases and J by 0 bases, with 13 bases between them. This chain's CDR3 is CSAPREGLNTEAFF. The CDR3 DNA reads as TGCAGTGCTCCGCGGGAGGGATTGAACACTGAAGCTTTCTTT.

This clonotype was seen a handful of times. This chain uses TRBV20-1 with TRBJ2-3, with D tentatively TRBD1 or TRBD2 (5 bases each). This CDR3 has 15 amino acids. The ends were cut back, 5 bases at V and 0 bases at J, with 15 bases in the middle. CDR1 and CDR2 from the germline V gene are DFQATT and SNEGSKA (reference sequence). The CDR3 coding sequence is TGCAGTGCTGGGTATGAGGGGTCTAGCACAGATACGCAGTATTTT. Residues: CSAGYEGSSTDTQYF.

The chain has TRBV5-1 and TRBJ2-5, with a weak D call TRBD2 (5 bases). V was pared by 3 bases and J by 1 base, with 13 bases between. Germline V lookup: CDR1 SGHRS, CDR2 YFSETQ. This CDR3 has 15 amino acids. CDR3 sequence reads: CASSSDPGSQETQYF. DNA for the CDR3: TGCGCCAGCAGCTCCGACCCGGGATCCCAAGAGACCCAGTACTTC.

This rearrangement joins TRBV7-6 to TRBJ2-7; D uncertain. Deletions cut 2 bases from V and 0 bases from J, with 11 bases between. Germline CDR1 and CDR2: SGHVS and FNYEAQ. This CDR3 is built from 15 residues. The CDR3, as DNA: TGTGCCAGCAGCTTATTCTCGGGCGTCTCCTACGAGCAGTACTTC. It encodes CASSLFSGVSYEQYF.

The chain employs TRBV5-4 and TRBJ2-2, with D possibly TRBD2 on 6 matching bases. V was clipped by 3 bases and J by 2 bases, with 11 bases between them. Germline CDR1 and CDR2: SGHNT and YYREEE (reference sequence). The CDR3 runs 15 residues. In DNA, the CDR3 is TGTGCCAGCAGCTCCCTGCGGGATAACACCGGGGAGCTGTTTTTT. Protein sequence: CASSSLRDNTGELFF.

This clonotype appeared a few times. The chain joins TRBV24-1 to TRBJ2-7; 10 bases match TRBD1. CDR1 KGHDR and CDR2 SFDVKD come from the germline V gene. The CDR3 is 15 residues long. V lost 7 bases and J lost 1; bases outside the gene matches: 6. The CDR3 sequence is CATSGGQGNSYEQYF. The CDR3 DNA reads as TGTGCCACCAGCGGGGGACAGGGGAATTCCTACGAGCAGTACTTC.

Worth noting for this clonotype: A read error may be the cause here, since a much bigger clone is one base away. J is TRBJ1-5 and V is TRBV6-1, with D hard to call. The V gene's germline CDR1 is MNHNS and CDR2 SASEGT. The CDR3 extends over 14 amino acids. The CDR3 nucleotides read TGTGCCAGTACTTCATCGGGGAACAATCGGCCCCAGCATTTT. Translated: CASTSSGNNRPQHF.

This clonotype was recorded a few times. The chain uses TRBV20-1 and TRBJ2-5; 8 nucleotides align to TRBD1. Germline loops: CDR1 DFQATT, CDR2 SNEGSKA (reference sequence). The CDR3 contains 13 residues. V lost 4 bases and J lost 5; bases outside the gene matches: 6. The CDR3 DNA reads TGCAGTGCTACTAGGACAGGGCGGGAGACCCAGTACTTC. Its translation is CSATRTGRETQYF.